This TCR beta chain came from a study of T cells in Graves' hyperthyroidism and ophthalmopathy. As for the study in general: Any treatment followed the collection of peripheral blood at initial diagnosis.

Amplified TCR beta CDR3 regions came from RNA transcripts. The TCR CDR3 first-round RT-PCR relied on the HTBI primer set. TCRdb independently ran MiXCR on the multiplex PCR reads; one entry per CDR3 protein. This table has hundreds of thousands of distinct CDR3 sequences, around 15% appearing once. The PBMCs were taken from around 9 ml of fresh peripheral blood. This clonotype was counted at least ten times. Antigen specificity is unknown. This CDR3 is built from 15 residues. V lost 5 bases and J lost 1, with 11 bases in between. Study-level results: Progression to ophthalmopathy was predicted a median of 6.5 months early. Expanded thyroid clonotypes (above 0.001) were mostly also found in blood.

The V and J genes are TRBV12-3 or TRBV12-4 and TRBJ2-2, with D perhaps matching TRBD1 (5 bases). Sequenced sample: blood. The sequence was collected from a man aged 18 to 30 with Graves' ophthalmopathy. CDR3 region: CASSPLGQNTGELFF. In nucleotides, the CDR3 is TGTGCCAGCAGTCCTCTTGGACAGAACACCGGGGAGCTGTTTTTT.